A single sample is the source of the 18 T cell receptor beta chains below, sequenced in a study of tumor and adjacent non-tumor tissue in lung cancer. No cell sorting was done before RNA was extracted from the tissue. The normal lung tissue was taken more than 3 cm from the tumor edge. The library came from three nested PCR rounds adapted from ARM-PCR protocols. TCRdb used MiXCR to reprocess the multiplex PCR reads, holding one entry per CDR3 protein. The sample lists more than 85,000 distinct CDR3 sequences, 62% seen once, with under 20% in the top ten. Input material: distant non-tumor lung tissue. The receptors shown here come from a man in his 60s with non-small cell lung cancer.

As to this clonotype: Lacking the conserved final phenylalanine or tryptophan, this CDR3 likely reflects a read error. The rearrangement uses TRBV5-1 and TRBJ2-1; D gene unclear. The CDR3 totals 14 residues. The V end lost 0 bases, the J end lost 8 bases, and 12 bases lay between the germline ends. Germline CDR1 and CDR2: SGHRS and YFSETQ. CDR3 region: CASSLETGRDEQFL. CDR3 nucleotides: TGCGCCAGCAGCTTGGAGACGGGTAGGGATGAGCAGTTCTTG.

The chain links TRBV7-9 to TRBJ2-7, with 10 nucleotides matching TRBD2. The CDR3 has 15 residues. Germline lookup yields CDR1 SEHNR and CDR2 FQNEAQ (reference sequence). J was trimmed by 7 bases and V by 7 bases; bases with no gene match: 13. CDR3 protein: CASNNPASGRYEQYF. In DNA, the CDR3 is TGTGCCAGCAACAACCCGGCTAGCGGGAGATATGAGCAGTACTTC.

This clonotype was counted ten times or more. The chain links TRBV5-6 to TRBJ2-1; 8 bases agree with TRBD2. CDR1 is SGHDT, CDR2 YYEEEE, per germline. V shed 1 base and J 7 bases; nucleotides not matched to a gene: 7. This CDR3 contains 15 residues. CDR3 in DNA: TGTGCCAGCAGCTTGACGACTAGCGAGCCAAATGAGCAGTTCTTC. Translation: CASSLTTSEPNEQFF.

In this sample, this clonotype turned up once. It is likely a read error, because the conserved phenylalanine at the end of the CDR3 is missing. The chain has TRBV6-2 or TRBV6-3 and TRBJ2-6, with 7 bases fitting TRBD1. Germline V CDR1 and CDR2: MNHEY, SVGEGT. This CDR3 has 16 residues. CDR3 bases: TGTACCAGCAGTTCCCACAGGGGCTCTGGGGCCAACGTCCTGACTTCC. This codes for CTSSSHRGSGANVLTS.

Comments on this clonotype: A junction end diverges from the germline sequence, so it may reflect a read error. The V call is TRBV11-1, the J call TRBJ2-1; maybe TRBD2 (5 bases). CDR1 and CDR2 from the germline V gene are SGHAT and FQDESV (reference sequence). The CDR3 is made up of 15 amino acids. The DNA of the CDR3 is TGTGCCAGCAGCTTAGTCGGGGAGTTTCTCCATGAACAGTTCTTC. Protein product: CASSLVGEFLHEQFF.

Note on this clonotype: A read error may explain this, as a much larger clone is one base away. It is likely a read error, because the conserved phenylalanine at the end of the CDR3 is missing. The chain recombines TRBV20-1 with TRBJ2-2, with 8 bases that match TRBD1. V shed 5 bases, J shed 0 bases, and the junction held 5 bases outside the gene matches. CDR3 size: 15 residues. CDR1 DFQATT and CDR2 SNEGSKA come from the germline V gene (reference sequence). The CDR3 loop is CSAPDRGPNTGELFY. The CDR3, as DNA: TGCAGTGCTCCTGACAGGGGCCCGAACACCGGGGAGCTGTTTTAT.

The chain recombines TRBV11-2 with TRBJ2-2, with TRBD1 as a possible D gene (6 bases). The CDR3 sequence is 15 residues long. Trimming took off 1 base at V and 10 bases at J, with 16 bases between the two ends. Germline V gives CDR1 SGHAT, CDR2 FQNNGV. CDR3 nucleotides: TGTGCCAGCAGCTTAGGTGCCTGGGACATCGAGGAGCTGTTTTTT. The encoded protein is CASSLGAWDIEELFF.

Note on this clonotype: The junction differs from germline at one of its ends, possibly a read error. V usage is TRBV11-1 and J usage is TRBJ2-4, with TRBD2 as a possible D gene (6 bases). There are 13 residues in the CDR3. Germline V CDR1 and CDR2: SGHAT, FQDESV (reference sequence). Here the CDR3 reads CASSLAAGNIQYF. The CDR3 DNA sequence: TGTGCAAGCAGCTTGGCAGCGGGCAACATTCAGTACTTC.

Points on this clonotype: The junction departs from the called germline gene at one end, perhaps through a read error. The genes are TRBV6-6 and TRBJ2-3; D ambiguous. This CDR3 has 14 residues. Germline V gene sequence: CDR1 MNHNY, CDR2 SVGAGI (reference sequence). The CDR3 DNA reads as TGTGCCAGCAATTCCAGAGGTAGCATAGATAAGCAGTATTTT. Protein sequence: CASNSRGSIDKQYF.

Ten or more counts support this clonotype. This sequence joins TRBV6-2 or TRBV6-3 and TRBJ2-1; 10 positions agree with TRBD2. Germline lookup yields CDR1 MNHEY and CDR2 SVGEGT. The CDR3 contains 17 residues. V trimming: 2 bases; J trimming: 4 bases; junction bases outside the gene matches: 8. CDR3 coding DNA: TGTGCCAGCAGTTACGTGGATAGCGGGAGGATGTACAATGAGCAGTTCTTC. Translation: CASSYVDSGRMYNEQFF.

Notes on this clonotype: A read error may explain this, as a much larger clone is one base away. The J gene is TRBJ1-2, the V gene TRBV5-1; TRBD1 matches 7 bases. Per the germline V gene, CDR1 is SGHRS and CDR2 is YFSETQ. The CDR3 spans 14 residues. The CDR3 is CASQLNRGSYGYIF. CDR3 coding DNA: TGCGCCAGCCAGCTAAACAGGGGCAGCTATGGCTACATCTTC.

The J gene is TRBJ2-2, the V gene TRBV6-2 or TRBV6-3, with D possibly being TRBD1 or TRBD2 (5 bases each). Germline V CDR1 and CDR2: MNHEY, SVGEGT. The CDR3 consists of 13 residues. CDR3 sequence (DNA): TGTGTTAGCAGTCCAGGGACGGCCGGGGAGCTGTTTTTT. Residues: CVSSPGTAGELFF.

The table lists this clonotype with a few counts. The J gene is TRBJ1-4, the V gene TRBV5-1; D perhaps matches TRBD1 (5 bases). Between the trimmed V and J ends, which lost 4 bases and 7 bases, there was a span of 14 bases. The CDR3 totals 14 residues. Looked up from germline, CDR1 is SGHRS and CDR2 is YFSETQ. CDR3 protein: CASSPGGGTEKLFF. In DNA, the CDR3 is TGCGCCAGCAGCCCCGGGGGGGGGACTGAAAAACTGTTTTTT.

This clonotype has a single count. One end of the junction fails to match germline, which may point to a read error. The chain combines TRBV29-1 with TRBJ1-1; D is perhaps TRBD1 (5 bases). CDR1 is SQVTM and CDR2 is ANQGSEA in the germline V gene. This CDR3 has 14 residues. This chain's CDR3 is CSVSVLGEGTEAFF. In DNA form, the CDR3 reads TGCAGCGTCTCCGTGTTGGGGGAGGGGACTGAAGCTTTCTTC.

In this sample, this clonotype turned up many times. This chain links TRBV4-3 with TRBJ2-7; 8 nucleotides agree with TRBD1. Germline assignment: CDR1 LGHNA and CDR2 YSLEER. V shed 0 bases, J shed 6 bases, and the junction held 10 bases outside the gene matches. This CDR3 has 16 amino acids. CDR3 in DNA: TGCGCCAGCAGCCAAGATAAGGGCAGGGGGCTTTCCGAGCAGTACTTC. It translates to CASSQDKGRGLSEQYF.

This clonotype was found many times. This chain joins TRBV6-2 or TRBV6-3 and TRBJ2-3; possibly TRBD2 for D (5 bases). V was shortened by 2 bases and J by 1 base, with 13 bases between the two germline ends. This CDR3 contains 16 residues. CDR1 is MNHEY and CDR2 is SVGEGT in the germline V gene. The CDR3 spells CASSYARAKGTDTQYF. The CDR3 bases are TGTGCCAGCAGTTACGCGAGGGCGAAGGGCACAGATACGCAGTATTTT.

This clonotype has ten or more counts. The V gene is TRBV12-3 or TRBV12-4, the J gene TRBJ1-1, with 11 bases fitting TRBD1. V trimming: 7 bases; J trimming: 3 bases; junction bases outside the gene matches: 4. The CDR3 runs to 14 residues. In DNA, the CDR3 is TGTGCCAGCAAGGACAGGGGGCGCGACACTGAAGCTTTCTTT. Amino acid sequence: CASKDRGRDTEAFF.

This clonotype was found a few times. A much larger clone differs from this one at a single base, so this may be a read error. This chain joins TRBV6-1 and TRBJ2-1, with D tentatively TRBD1 or TRBD2 (6 bases each). Per the germline V gene, CDR1 is MNHNS and CDR2 is SASEGT. CDR3 size: 14 residues. CDR3 protein: CASSEATGRNGQFF. Written as DNA, the CDR3 is TGTGCCAGCAGTGAAGCAACAGGGAGGAATGGGCAGTTCTTC.